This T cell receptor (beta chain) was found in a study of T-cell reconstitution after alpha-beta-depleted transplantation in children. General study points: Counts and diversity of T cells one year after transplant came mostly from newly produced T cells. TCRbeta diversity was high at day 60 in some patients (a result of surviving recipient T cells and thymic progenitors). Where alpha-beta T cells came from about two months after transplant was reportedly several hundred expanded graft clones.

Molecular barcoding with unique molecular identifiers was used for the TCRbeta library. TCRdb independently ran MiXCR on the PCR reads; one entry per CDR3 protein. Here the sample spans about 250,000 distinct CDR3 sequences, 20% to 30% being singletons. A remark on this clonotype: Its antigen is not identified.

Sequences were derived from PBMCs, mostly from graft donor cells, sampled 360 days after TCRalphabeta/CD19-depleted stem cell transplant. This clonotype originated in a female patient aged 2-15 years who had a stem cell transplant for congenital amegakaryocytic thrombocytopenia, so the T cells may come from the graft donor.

In DNA form, the CDR3 reads TGCGCCAGCAGCAGGGGGACAGCCATGAACACTGAAGCTTTCTTT. Amino acid sequence: CASSRGTAMNTEAFF. This chain connects TRBV5-1 to TRBJ1-1, with 7 bases lining up with TRBD1. This CDR3 has 15 amino acids. Germline-derived CDR1 and CDR2 are SGHRS and YFSETQ. V lost 4 bases, J lost 0 bases, and 6 bases stayed unmatched.